A selection of T cell receptor beta chains follows, all from one sample in a study of T cell changes during pregnancy in multiple sclerosis. Generated by immunoSEQ multiplex PCR, the TCRdb table keeps only in-frame clones and is missing some. The sample has approximately 90,000 clones; around 94% are singletons. The sequences come from peripheral blood, collected in the third trimester of pregnancy. These receptors came from a female donor with multiple sclerosis, enrolled in a pregnancy study. CDR3s include the opening cysteine and the closing phenylalanine or tryptophan. Each record gives: CDR3 DNA, CDR3 protein, D gene, V gene, clone size, J gene. D genes are given only for firm matches. Some rows have no size entry. The others give once, few or many, or a class for an expanded clone.

cdr3_nt: TGTGCCAGCAGTCCGGACAGGGGCTTCAATGGCTACACCTTC
cdr3_aa: CASSPDRGFNGYTF
d_call: TRBD1
v_call: TRBV6-5
clone_size: NA
j_call: TRBJ1-2

cdr3_nt: TGCGCCAGCAGCCAAGTGGACAGGGTTAACGAAAAACTGTTTTTT
cdr3_aa: CASSQVDRVNEKLFF
d_call: TRBD1
v_call: TRBV4-1
clone_size: NA
j_call: TRBJ1-4

cdr3_nt: TGTGCCAGCTCACCCCCCCACGGACTTAGTGCTGAAGCTTTCTTT
cdr3_aa: CASSPPHGLSAEAFF
d_call: NA
v_call: TRBV18
clone_size: NA
j_call: TRBJ1-1

cdr3_nt: TGTGCCAGCAGCACTTGGGACAGGGGGCGCGATGAGCAGTTCTTC
cdr3_aa: CASSTWDRGRDEQFF
d_call: NA
v_call: TRBV21-1
clone_size: NA
j_call: TRBJ2-1

cdr3_nt: TGCGCCAGCAGTAAAGGGAGACAGGGCAATGAAAAACTGTTTTTT
cdr3_aa: CASSKGRQGNEKLFF
d_call: TRBD1
v_call: TRBV10-1
clone_size: NA
j_call: TRBJ1-4

cdr3_nt: TGTGCCAGCAGCCAAGAACCTACAGGGTCAGAGACCCAGTACTTC
cdr3_aa: CASSQEPTGSETQYF
d_call: NA
v_call: TRBV4-2
clone_size: NA
j_call: TRBJ2-5

cdr3_nt: TGCGCCAGCAGCTTGGGTGGCAGTTTGAACACTGAAGCTTTCTTT
cdr3_aa: CASSLGGSLNTEAFF
d_call: NA
v_call: TRBV5-1
clone_size: NA
j_call: TRBJ1-1

cdr3_nt: TGTGCCAGCAGGCAGGGATTGTCGAACGAGCAGTACTTC
cdr3_aa: CASRQGLSNEQYF
d_call: NA
v_call: TRBV6-5
clone_size: NA
j_call: TRBJ2-7

cdr3_nt: TGCAGCGTTGAGAGCGGTAACACTGAAGCTTTCTTT
cdr3_aa: CSVESGNTEAFF
d_call: NA
v_call: TRBV29-1
clone_size: NA
j_call: TRBJ1-1

cdr3_nt: TGTGCCAGCAGCTTAGTGAAGGACAGCAGCACAGATACGCAGTATTTT
cdr3_aa: CASSLVKDSSTDTQYF
d_call: NA
v_call: TRBV7-6
clone_size: NA
j_call: TRBJ2-3

cdr3_nt: TGTGCCAGCAGGGGACAGCCTTCCTACGAGCAGTACTTC
cdr3_aa: CASRGQPSYEQYF
d_call: TRBD1
v_call: TRBV6-1
clone_size: NA
j_call: TRBJ2-7

cdr3_nt: TGTGCCAGCAGCTTACACAATACGGACAGGGACGGCTACACCTTC
cdr3_aa: CASSLHNTDRDGYTF
d_call: TRBD1
v_call: TRBV7-9
clone_size: NA
j_call: TRBJ1-2

cdr3_nt: TGTGCCAGCAGCTCGGGACAGGCGGGGGACACCATATATTTT
cdr3_aa: CASSSGQAGDTIYF
d_call: TRBD1
v_call: TRBV9
clone_size: NA
j_call: TRBJ1-3

cdr3_nt: TGTGCCAGTAGTATAGATTCAGTTGGACAGGGCGCGACCGGGGAGCTGTTTTTT
cdr3_aa: CASSIDSVGQGATGELFF
d_call: TRBD1
v_call: TRBV19
clone_size: NA
j_call: TRBJ2-2

cdr3_nt: TGTGCCAGCGCCCGGTTTATTGGACAGGCGGTCGGGGAGCTGTTTTTT
cdr3_aa: CASARFIGQAVGELFF
d_call: TRBD1
v_call: TRBV19
clone_size: NA
j_call: TRBJ2-2

cdr3_nt: TGTGCCAGCAGTATGACTCCGCGTCGCACTGAAGCTTTCTTT
cdr3_aa: CASSMTPRRTEAFF
d_call: NA
v_call: TRBV27
clone_size: NA
j_call: TRBJ1-1

cdr3_nt: TGTGCCAGCAGTTTTGAGGGAGACGGTAGCAATCAGCCCCAGCATTTT
cdr3_aa: CASSFEGDGSNQPQHF
d_call: NA
v_call: TRBV28
clone_size: NA
j_call: TRBJ1-5

cdr3_nt: TGTGCCAGCAGCCGACCGTCGGGAGTGTCGAGGAATGAGCAGTTCTTC
cdr3_aa: CASSRPSGVSRNEQFF
d_call: NA
v_call: TRBV11-2
clone_size: NA
j_call: TRBJ2-1

cdr3_nt: TGTGCCAGCAGAGGCGACACCTCTGGAAACACCATATATTTT
cdr3_aa: CASRGDTSGNTIYF
d_call: NA
v_call: TRBV7-8
clone_size: NA
j_call: TRBJ1-3

cdr3_nt: TGTGCCAGCAGCCTGGGGGGAACTACCTACGAGCAGTACTTC
cdr3_aa: CASSLGGTTYEQYF
d_call: NA
v_call: TRBV4-2
clone_size: NA
j_call: TRBJ2-7

cdr3_nt: TGTGCCAGCAGCACTCTTGAGAGCACAGATACGCAGTATTTT
cdr3_aa: CASSTLESTDTQYF
d_call: NA
v_call: TRBV7-8
clone_size: NA
j_call: TRBJ2-3

cdr3_nt: TGTGCCAGCTCACCAAGGACTAGCGGGAGGGCGAACACCGGGGAGCTGTTTTTT
cdr3_aa: CASSPRTSGRANTGELFF
d_call: TRBD2
v_call: TRBV18
clone_size: NA
j_call: TRBJ2-2

cdr3_nt: TGCGCCAGCAGAGGGACTAGCGGGACGTCTCCTTCCTACGAGCAGTACTTC
cdr3_aa: CASRGTSGTSPSYEQYF
d_call: TRBD2
v_call: TRBV10-2
clone_size: NA
j_call: TRBJ2-7

cdr3_nt: TGTGCCAGTACGGACAGGGGCGGTTTTACAGGTCAGCCCCAGCATTTT
cdr3_aa: CASTDRGGFTGQPQHF
d_call: TRBD1
v_call: TRBV19
clone_size: NA
j_call: TRBJ1-5

cdr3_nt: TGTGCCAGCAGCGTATACCCCGGGGGAGATACGCAGTATTTT
cdr3_aa: CASSVYPGGDTQYF
d_call: NA
v_call: TRBV9
clone_size: NA
j_call: TRBJ2-3

cdr3_nt: TGTGCCAGCAGCTTAGGGGCAGGGGGCACAGATACGCAGTATTTT
cdr3_aa: CASSLGAGGTDTQYF
d_call: NA
v_call: TRBV7-3
clone_size: NA
j_call: TRBJ2-3

cdr3_nt: TGTGCCAGCAGCATAGGCACAGGGGGCTCACCCCTCCACTTT
cdr3_aa: CASSIGTGGSPLHF
d_call: TRBD1
v_call: TRBV9
clone_size: NA
j_call: TRBJ1-6

cdr3_nt: TGTGCCTGGAGTGTACGTTTGACGAGGCCTGACACTGAAGCTTTCTTT
cdr3_aa: CAWSVRLTRPDTEAFF
d_call: NA
v_call: TRBV30
clone_size: NA
j_call: TRBJ1-1

cdr3_nt: TGTGCCATCAGGCCCGACAGGGGGGGGGAGACCCAGTACTTC
cdr3_aa: CAIRPDRGGETQYF
d_call: TRBD1
v_call: TRBV10-3
clone_size: NA
j_call: TRBJ2-5

cdr3_nt: TGTGCCAGCAGCTCCAAGTCCAGGGCGATCGGGGAGCTGTTTTTT
cdr3_aa: CASSSKSRAIGELFF
d_call: NA
v_call: TRBV7-9
clone_size: NA
j_call: TRBJ2-2

cdr3_nt: TGCGCCAGCAGCCATCGTCCGGGACTAGCGAGTTTGGATGAGCAGTTCTTC
cdr3_aa: CASSHRPGLASLDEQFF
d_call: TRBD2
v_call: TRBV4-3
clone_size: once
j_call: TRBJ2-1

cdr3_nt: TGTGCCAGCAGTCCCCTCACTAGCGGGAACATTCAGTACTTC
cdr3_aa: CASSPLTSGNIQYF
d_call: TRBD2
v_call: TRBV27
clone_size: NA
j_call: TRBJ2-4

cdr3_nt: TGTGCCAGCAGTTTAGGGGGACAGGGGTACGAGCAGTACTTC
cdr3_aa: CASSLGGQGYEQYF
d_call: TRBD1
v_call: TRBV28
clone_size: NA
j_call: TRBJ2-7

cdr3_nt: TGCGCCAGTTCAGACAGTTACGAGCAGTACTTC
cdr3_aa: CASSDSYEQYF
d_call: NA
v_call: TRBV5-1
clone_size: NA
j_call: TRBJ2-7

cdr3_nt: TGTGCCAGCAGTTACGGGGACGGGAGCTCCTACGAGCAGTACTTC
cdr3_aa: CASSYGDGSSYEQYF
d_call: NA
v_call: TRBV2
clone_size: once
j_call: TRBJ2-7

cdr3_nt: TGCGCCAGCAGCCCTCGACAGGGGACTGAAGCTTTCTTT
cdr3_aa: CASSPRQGTEAFF
d_call: TRBD1
v_call: TRBV5-1
clone_size: once
j_call: TRBJ1-1